The 10 T cell receptor beta chains given below trace back to one sample, sequenced in a study of cytotoxic CD8 clonotypes in ibrutinib-treated CLL. Sequencing used immunoSEQ multiplex PCR; TCRdb keeps in-frame clones, though not all of them. In the table there are about 270,000 clones, about 72% of which are singletons. Sample: PBMCs, taken at disease progression, from a patient treated with ibrutinib. The source is a human donor with chronic lymphocytic leukemia.

V gene TRBV19 combines with J gene TRBJ2-4; TRBD2 is a possible D gene (5 bases). This CDR3 is 15 amino acids long. The germline CDR1 and CDR2 sequences are LNHDA and SQIVND (reference sequence). V lost 3 bases and J lost 2, with 11 bases in between. The CDR3 sequence: CASSMGGPSKNIQYF. In DNA form, the CDR3 reads TGTGCCAGTAGTATGGGCGGGCCCTCCAAAAACATTCAGTACTTC.

The rearrangement links TRBV29-1 to TRBJ2-1; D possibly corresponds to TRBD1 (6 bases). CDR3 length: 12 amino acids. Germline V CDR1 and CDR2: SQVTM, ANQGSEA. V lost 7 bases and J lost 4, with 11 bases in between. The CDR3 sequence: CSAPQGYNEQFF. CDR3 nucleotides: TGCAGCGCCCCACAGGGTTACAATGAGCAGTTCTTC.

This clone was found a few times. The V call is TRBV29-1, the J call TRBJ2-5, with 7 nucleotides matching TRBD1. J was trimmed by 5 bases and V by 4 bases; bases with no gene match: 4. CDR1 and CDR2 (germline): SQVTM, ANQGSEA. This CDR3 is 12 amino acids long. The CDR3 sequence: CSVVETGETQYF. The DNA for the CDR3 is TGCAGCGTTGTGGAGACAGGGGAGACCCAGTACTTC.

J is TRBJ2-1 and V is TRBV5-1; 7 bases align to TRBD2. The CDR3 consists of 14 residues. CDR1 is SGHRS and CDR2 is YFSETQ in the germline V gene. V lost 4 bases and J lost 5; bases outside the gene matches: 6. CDR3 protein: CASSPWGGNNEQFF. The CDR3 DNA reads TGCGCCAGCAGCCCGTGGGGAGGGAACAATGAGCAGTTCTTC.

The rearrangement uses TRBV19 and TRBJ2-1; D is possibly TRBD2 (5 bases). Deletions cut 5 bases from V and 5 bases from J, with 13 bases between. Germline lookup yields CDR1 LNHDA and CDR2 SQIVND (reference sequence). This CDR3 is 14 amino acids long. The CDR3 loop is CASSAPGKNNEQFF. CDR3 DNA sequence: TGTGCCAGTAGTGCCCCCGGGAAAAACAATGAGCAGTTCTTC.

The table lists this clone with a few counts. One end of the junction fails to match germline, which may point to a read error. This sequence joins TRBV2 and TRBJ1-5; D remains ambiguous. Germline V gives CDR1 SNHLY, CDR2 FYNNEI. The CDR3 has 16 residues. Here the CDR3 DNA reads TGTGCCAGCAGGGAAGGACGACTCCTGAGCAATCAGCCCCAGCATTTT. This translates into CASREGRLLSNQPQHF.

The chain links TRBV7-2 to TRBJ2-3; D remains unclear. There are 18 residues in the CDR3. Looked up from germline, CDR1 is SGHTA and CDR2 is FQGNSA. Trimming took off 1 base at V and 0 bases at J, with 17 bases between the two ends. DNA of the CDR3: TGTGCCAGCAGCTTAGTAGAGCCGTTTATATCTAGCACAGATACGCAGTATTTT. This sequence encodes CASSLVEPFISSTDTQYF.

This chain connects TRBV29-1 to TRBJ1-5; D gene uncertain. The V gene lost 4 bases and the J gene lost 3 bases, with 7 bases spanning the gap. Germline CDR1 is SQVTM and CDR2 is ANQGSEA. The CDR3 totals 12 residues. The CDR3 loop reads CSVASYNQPQHF. The CDR3 nucleotides read TGCAGCGTTGCCAGTTACAATCAGCCCCAGCATTTT.

Here the CDR3 DNA reads TGTGCCAGCAGCCCTAGGGACAATGTTGGGTATGGCTACACCTTC. It translates to CASSPRDNVGYGYTF. The rearrangement links TRBV7-9 to TRBJ1-2, with a possible D match to TRBD1 (6 bases). V dropped 5 bases and J dropped 5 bases, with 18 bases sitting between them. CDR3 length: 15 residues. CDR1 is SEHNR, CDR2 FQNEAQ, per germline (reference sequence).

The gene calls are TRBV29-1 and TRBJ2-5; weak D call: TRBD1 (6 bases). The CDR3 is made up of 13 amino acids. The germline V gene has CDR1 SQVTM and CDR2 ANQGSEA. V was shortened by 7 bases and J by 6 bases, with 18 bases between the two germline ends. The CDR3 coding sequence is TGCAGCGCCCCCCAGGGGCAGGGGAAGACCCAGTACTTC. Protein sequence: CSAPQGQGKTQYF. The whole variable domain, remainder taken from reference TRBV29-1 and TRBJ2-5, is SAVISQKPSRDICQRGTSLTIQCQVDSQVTMMFWYRQQPGQSLTLIATANQGSEATYESGFVIDKFPISRPNLTFSTLTVSNMSPEDSSIYLCSAPQGQGKTQYFGPGTRLLVL.